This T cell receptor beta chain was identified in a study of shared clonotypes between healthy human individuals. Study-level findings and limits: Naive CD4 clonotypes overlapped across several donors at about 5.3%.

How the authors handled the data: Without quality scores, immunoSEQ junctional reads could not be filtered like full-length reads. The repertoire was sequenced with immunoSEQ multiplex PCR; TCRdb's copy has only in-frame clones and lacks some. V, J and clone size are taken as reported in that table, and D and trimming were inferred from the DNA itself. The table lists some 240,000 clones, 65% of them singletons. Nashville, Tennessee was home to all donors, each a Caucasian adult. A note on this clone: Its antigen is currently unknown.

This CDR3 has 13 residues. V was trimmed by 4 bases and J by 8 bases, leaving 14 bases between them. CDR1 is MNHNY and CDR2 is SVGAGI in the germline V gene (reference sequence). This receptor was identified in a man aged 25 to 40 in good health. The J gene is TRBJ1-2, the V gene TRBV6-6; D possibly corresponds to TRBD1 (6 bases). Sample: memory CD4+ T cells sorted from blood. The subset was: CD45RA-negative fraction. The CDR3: CASSSLTGTGYTF. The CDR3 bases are TGTGCCAGCAGTTCCCTTACAGGGACGGGCTACACCTTC.